The clone carrying this T cell receptor (beta chain) was seen a handful of times. Its antigen remains unknown. Primers used in a second PCR of roughly 6 to 11 cycles were a sample-barcoded 5' primer and a J-beta primer mix. The template-switch adaptor was a 5' adaptor with 12 random nucleotides. It tagged each cDNA molecule. Via MiXCR, TCRdb re-called the 5' RACE reads, giving one row per CDR3 protein. The data contain 1 million or so distinct CDR3 sequences, 45% of them singletons. These data come from a study of blood T cells in healthy people across ages. The donors, all healthy, were Caucasians living in Russia, aged about 6 to 100. The draw of peripheral blood yielded about 9.4 milliliters from each donor. The study's findings and limits: Estimated diversity, derived from one million T cells, was regarded as an underestimate.

CDR1 and CDR2 (germline): SEHNR, FQNEAQ (reference sequence). CDR3 length: 14 amino acids. V gave up 5 bases and J gave up 7 bases, with 14 bases separating them. The sample was blood. The rearrangement links TRBV7-9 to TRBJ1-4; no definite D call. This receptor was obtained from a woman aged 55-70 years in good health. CDR3 region: CASSGGEVVEKLFF. The CDR3 region has the DNA TGTGCCAGCAGCGGCGGGGAGGTAGTTGAAAAACTGTTTTTT.